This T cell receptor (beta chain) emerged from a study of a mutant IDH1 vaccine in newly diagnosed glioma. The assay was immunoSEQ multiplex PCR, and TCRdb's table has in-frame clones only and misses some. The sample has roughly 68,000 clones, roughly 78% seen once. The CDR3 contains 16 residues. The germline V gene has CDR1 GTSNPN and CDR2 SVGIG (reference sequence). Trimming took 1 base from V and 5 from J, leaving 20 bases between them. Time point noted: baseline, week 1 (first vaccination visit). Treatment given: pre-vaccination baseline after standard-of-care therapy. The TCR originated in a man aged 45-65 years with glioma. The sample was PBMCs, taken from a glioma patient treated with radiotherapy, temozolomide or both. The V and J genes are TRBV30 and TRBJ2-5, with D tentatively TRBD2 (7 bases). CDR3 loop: CAWSASDGGLAETQYF. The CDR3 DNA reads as TGTGCCTGGAGTGCCTCTGACGGGGGGCTCGCGGAGACCCAGTACTTC.